This entry lists 14 T cell receptor beta chains sequenced from one sample in a study of cytomegalovirus exposure and HLA in healthy donors. Primers: 60 Vbeta forward and 13 Jbeta reverse. The assay was immunoSEQ multiplex PCR, and TCRdb's table has in-frame clones only and misses some. The sample's table shows tens of thousands of clones. Sequencing was carried out using PBMCs. These receptors were taken from a woman in her fifties or sixties in good health and CMV-seropositive.

The V call is TRBV30, the J call TRBJ1-5; D unclear. In germline, CDR1 is GTSNPN, CDR2 SVGIG (reference sequence). The CDR3 runs to 12 residues. The ends were cut back, 2 bases at V and 6 bases at J, with 8 bases in the middle. CDR3 in DNA: TGTGCCTGGAGTCGAGTGCGTCAGCCCCAGCATTTT. Encoded protein: CAWSRVRQPQHF.

The chain carries TRBV28 and TRBJ1-3; TRBD1 agrees at 10 bases. This CDR3 spans 16 amino acids. V was pared by 5 bases and J by 7 bases, with 11 bases of the junction left unmatched. The V gene's germline CDR1 is MDHEN and CDR2 SYDVKM. CDR3 bases: TGTGCCAGCAGTCCCACCGGGACAGGGGAGCGGAACACCATATATTTT. Its translation is CASSPTGTGERNTIYF. The variable domain in full, with the rest retrieved from reference TRBV28 and TRBJ1-3, is DVKVTQSSRYLVKRTGEKVFLECVQDMDHENMFWYRQDPGLGLRLIYFSYDVKMKEKGDIPEGYSVSREKKERFSLILESASTNQTSMYLCASSPTGTGERNTIYFGEGSWLTVV.

The chain joins TRBV19 to TRBJ1-5; 9 bases line up with TRBD1. Germline V lookup: CDR1 LNHDA, CDR2 SQIVND (reference sequence). V shed 5 bases and J 4 bases; nucleotides not matched to a gene: 9. The CDR3 has 16 residues. In DNA, the CDR3 is TGTGCCAGTAGTCCCCCCGGGACAGGGCAAAATCAGCCCCAGCATTTT. Amino acids: CASSPPGTGQNQPQHF.

The chain is built from TRBV6-4 and TRBJ2-1, with 11 bases fitting TRBD2. Looked up from germline, CDR1 is MRHNA and CDR2 is SNTAGT. Trimming cost V 6 bases and J 6 bases; bases outside gene matches: 7. CDR3 size: 15 residues. The CDR3 protein is CASSQLAGEANEQFF. In nucleotides, the CDR3 is TGTGCCAGCAGCCAACTAGCGGGGGAGGCCAATGAGCAGTTCTTC.

The chain links TRBV5-1 to TRBJ2-3, with 7 positions matching TRBD2. Germline V gene data show CDR1 as SGHRS and CDR2 as YFSETQ. The CDR3 loop spans 14 amino acids. V lost 0 bases and J lost 7; bases outside the gene matches: 5. CDR3 in amino acids: CASSLAQGGNTQYF. The CDR3 nucleotides are TGCGCCAGCAGCTTGGCCCAGGGAGGGAATACGCAGTATTTT.

As to this clone: The same CDR3 is also encoded by other DNA sequences in this sample. The V and J genes are TRBV4-1 and TRBJ2-5; D call uncertain. CDR3 length equals 15 residues. From germline, CDR1 is MGHRA and CDR2 YSYEKL. V was pared by 4 bases and J by 1 base, with 13 bases between. Written as DNA, the CDR3 is TGCGCCAGCAGCCGATTCAACTCCCTCCAAGAGACCCAGTACTTC. Translation: CASSRFNSLQETQYF.

V and J are TRBV19 and TRBJ1-1, with D perhaps TRBD1 (5 bases). CDR3 length: 14 residues. Trimming cost V 0 bases and J 6 bases, with 11 bases left between them. Germline CDR1 is LNHDA and CDR2 is SQIVND (reference sequence). For the CDR3, the DNA is TGTGCCAGTAGTATAGAACGAGGAGGGGCTGAAGCTTTCTTT. Translation gives CASSIERGGAEAFF. Complete variable domain (other parts from reference TRBV19 and TRBJ1-1): DGGITQSPKYLFRKEGQNVTLSCEQNLNHDAMYWYRQDPGQGLRLIYYSQIVNDFQKGDIAEGYSVSREKKESFPLTVTSAQKNPTAFYLCASSIERGGAEAFFGQGTRLTVV.

The J gene is TRBJ2-7, the V gene TRBV10-1, with a possible D match to TRBD1 (5 bases). The germline V gene encodes CDR1 WNHNN and CDR2 SYGVQD (reference sequence). The CDR3 totals 13 residues. The V and J ends lost 2 bases and 5 bases respectively, with 10 bases between them. The chain's CDR3 is CASSEVAGNEQYF. CDR3 in DNA: TGCGCCAGCAGTGAGGTAGCAGGGAACGAGCAGTACTTC.

The V call is TRBV5-8, the J call TRBJ2-3, with TRBD2 as a possible D gene (6 bases). This CDR3 region has 14 residues. V was clipped by 7 bases and J by 0 bases, with 12 bases between them. In germline, CDR1 is SGHTS, CDR2 YDEGEE. CDR3 DNA: TGTGCCAGCCGGGACTCCGGAAGCACAGATACGCAGTATTTT. Amino acids: CASRDSGSTDTQYF.

This rearrangement joins TRBV28 to TRBJ2-7, with TRBD2 matching over 7 bases. CDR1 and CDR2 from the germline V gene are MDHEN and SYDVKM. The CDR3 covers 14 residues. V shed 7 bases, J shed 3 bases, and the junction held 9 bases outside the gene matches. The CDR3 bases are TGTGCCAGCATCGAACCCGCGGGAGACTACGAGCAGTACTTC. This encodes CASIEPAGDYEQYF.

The chain carries TRBV7-9 and TRBJ1-6; 8 bases map to TRBD1. After removal of 4 bases from V and 7 bases from J, the junction contained 3 bases not matched to a gene. CDR3 size: 14 residues. CDR1 and CDR2 (germline): SEHNR, FQNEAQ (reference sequence). The CDR3 here is CASSSDRGNSPLHF. The CDR3, as DNA: TGTGCCAGCAGCTCCGACAGGGGAAATTCACCCCTCCACTTT.

The genes are TRBV30 and TRBJ2-5; TRBD2 might be the D (6 bases). V was cut by 5 bases and J by 5 bases, with 9 bases left in between. There are 11 residues in the CDR3. The germline CDR1 and CDR2 sequences are GTSNPN and SVGIG (reference sequence). In DNA form, the CDR3 reads TGTGCCTGGGGGAGCGGGGAGACCCAGTACTTC. It yields the protein CAWGSGETQYF.

J is TRBJ1-3 and V is TRBV9, with no clear D. This CDR3 has 16 residues. From germline, CDR1 is SGDLS and CDR2 YYNGEE. Deletions cut 0 bases from V and 0 bases from J, with 10 bases between. CDR3 region: CASSVARVNSGNTIYF. CDR3 bases: TGTGCCAGCAGCGTAGCGAGGGTAAACTCTGGAAACACCATATATTTT.

The V and J genes are TRBV30 and TRBJ2-5; the match to TRBD2 covers 11 bases. From germline, CDR1 is GTSNPN and CDR2 SVGIG (reference sequence). The V gene end was trimmed by 0 bases and the J gene end by 4 bases; junction bases not matched to a gene: 4. The CDR3 runs 15 residues. CDR3 sequence: CAWSVLGLAGETQYF. In nucleotides, the CDR3 is TGTGCCTGGAGTGTACTCGGACTAGCGGGAGAGACCCAGTACTTC. Drawing the rest from reference TRBV30 and TRBJ2-5, the complete variable domain is SQTIHQWPATLVQPVGSPLSLECTVEGTSNPNLYWYRQAAGRGLQLLFYSVGIGQISSEVPQNLSASRPQDRQFILSSKKLLLSDSGFYLCAWSVLGLAGETQYFGPGTRLLVL.